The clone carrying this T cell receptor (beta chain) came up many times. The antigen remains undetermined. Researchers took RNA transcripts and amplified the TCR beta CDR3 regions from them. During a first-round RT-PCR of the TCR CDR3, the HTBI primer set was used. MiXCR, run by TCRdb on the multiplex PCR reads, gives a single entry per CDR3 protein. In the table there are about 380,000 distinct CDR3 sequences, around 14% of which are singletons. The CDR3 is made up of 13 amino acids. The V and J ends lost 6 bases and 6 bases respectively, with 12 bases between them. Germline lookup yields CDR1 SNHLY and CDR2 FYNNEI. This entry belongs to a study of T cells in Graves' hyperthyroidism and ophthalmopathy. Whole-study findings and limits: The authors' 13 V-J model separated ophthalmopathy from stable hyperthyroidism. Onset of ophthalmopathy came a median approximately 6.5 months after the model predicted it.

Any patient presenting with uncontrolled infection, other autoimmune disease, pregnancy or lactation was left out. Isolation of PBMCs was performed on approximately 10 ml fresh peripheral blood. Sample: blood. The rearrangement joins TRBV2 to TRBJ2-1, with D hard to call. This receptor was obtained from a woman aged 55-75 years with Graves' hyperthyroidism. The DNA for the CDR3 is TGTGCCAGCAGGGGCCGTTCAGGCAATGAGCAGTTCTTC. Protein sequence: CASRGRSGNEQFF.